This T cell receptor (beta chain) derives from a study of T-cell reconstitution after alpha-beta-depleted transplantation in children. Molecular barcoding with unique molecular identifiers was used for the TCRbeta library. TCRdb re-called the PCR reads with MiXCR, one entry per CDR3 protein. The sample contains 500,000 or so distinct CDR3 sequences, around a third of which appear only once. This clonotype was seen a few times. V shed 2 bases and J 1 base; nucleotides not matched to a gene: 7. Per the germline V gene, CDR1 is SQVTM and CDR2 is ANQGSEA. The CDR3 contains 16 residues. V usage is TRBV29-1 and J usage is TRBJ2-2, with TRBD1 matching over 7 bases. The sequences come from PBMCs from the stem cell graft donor, collected from the stem cell graft. This receptor was taken from a human donor who donated a stem cell graft to a child with aplastic anemia. CDR3 DNA: TGCAGCGTTGAATTGACAGGGACGGTGAACACCGGGGAGCTGTTTTTT. Its translation is CSVELTGTVNTGELFF.